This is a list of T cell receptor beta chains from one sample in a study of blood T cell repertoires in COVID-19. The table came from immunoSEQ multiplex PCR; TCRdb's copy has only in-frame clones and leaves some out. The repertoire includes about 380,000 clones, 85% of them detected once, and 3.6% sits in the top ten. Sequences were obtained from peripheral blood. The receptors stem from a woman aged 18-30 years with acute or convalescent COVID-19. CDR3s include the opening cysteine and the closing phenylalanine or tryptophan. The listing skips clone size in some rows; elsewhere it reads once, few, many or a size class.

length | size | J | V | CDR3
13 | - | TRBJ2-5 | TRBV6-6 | CASRSTGEETQYF
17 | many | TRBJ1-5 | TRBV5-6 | CASSLRSQALGNQPQHF
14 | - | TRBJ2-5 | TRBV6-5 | CASSPGEGEETQYF
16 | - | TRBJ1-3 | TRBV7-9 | CASSVGQLISGNTIYF
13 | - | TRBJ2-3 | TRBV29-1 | CSAEVAGTDTQYF
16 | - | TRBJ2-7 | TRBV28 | CASSFSHTGPSYEQYF
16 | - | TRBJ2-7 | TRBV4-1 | CASSHPARDRGYEQYF
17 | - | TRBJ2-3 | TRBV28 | CASSLPPVGSPTDTQYF
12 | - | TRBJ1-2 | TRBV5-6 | CASSFDKYGYTF
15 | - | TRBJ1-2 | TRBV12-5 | CASGKQGPTNYGYTF
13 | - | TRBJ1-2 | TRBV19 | CASTLSAGQGYTF